The 13 T cell receptor beta chains reported below all come from one sample, sequenced in a study of cytomegalovirus exposure and HLA in healthy donors. With 60 Vbeta and 13 Jbeta primers, the PCR was carried out. Profiled with immunoSEQ multiplex PCR; TCRdb holds only in-frame clones, not every one. Of roughly 120,000 clones listed, 77% are singletons. Input material: PBMCs. The receptors were sampled from a middle-aged woman in good health and CMV-seropositive.

CDR3 protein: CASSQAGRRETQYF. In DNA form, the CDR3 reads TGTGCCAGCAGCCAAGCAGGGAGGCGGGAGACCCAGTACTTC. The V gene is TRBV14, the J gene TRBJ2-5; D is possibly TRBD2 (6 bases). Germline V gene lookup returns CDR1 SGHDN and CDR2 FVKESK. CDR3 length equals 14 residues. V was cut by 1 base and J by 5 bases, with 11 bases left in between.

Details on this clone: One junction end disagrees with the germline gene, perhaps due to a read error. J is TRBJ2-3 and V is TRBV4-1; 7 nucleotides agree with TRBD2. The CDR3 sequence is 17 residues long. Germline values: CDR1 MGHRA, CDR2 YSYEKL. The CDR3 sequence: CVSSQELAGVITDTQYF. The CDR3 DNA is TGCGTCAGCAGCCAAGAATTGGCGGGAGTTATAACAGATACGCAGTATTTT.

The V and J genes are TRBV5-4 and TRBJ2-1, with D unresolved. V dropped 6 bases and J dropped 3 bases, with 10 bases sitting between them. Germline V gene lookup returns CDR1 SGHNT and CDR2 YYREEE (reference sequence). This CDR3 region has 13 residues. CDR3 nucleotides: TGTGCCAGCAAAGGCAGGTTCTACAATGAGCAGTTCTTC. It codes for CASKGRFYNEQFF.

The DNA of the CDR3 is TGTGCCAGCAGCGCCCAACAGGGCGGAACTGAAGCTTTCTTT. Translated: CASSAQQGGTEAFF. V usage is TRBV7-6 and J usage is TRBJ1-1; weak D call: TRBD1 (6 bases). Trimming pared 5 bases from V and 5 bases from J, leaving 15 bases between. The germline gives CDR1 SGHVS, CDR2 FNYEAQ. CDR3 length equals 14 residues. Full variable domain (remainder filled in from reference TRBV7-6 and TRBJ1-1): GAGVSQSPRYKVTKRGQDVALRCDPISGHVSLYWYRQALGQGPEFLTYFNYEAQQDKSGLPNDRFSAERPEGSISTLTIQRTEQRDSAMYRCASSAQQGGTEAFFGQGTRLTVV.

The J gene is TRBJ2-7, the V gene TRBV6-1, with 11 bases lining up with TRBD2. This CDR3 has 15 amino acids. Germline loops: CDR1 MNHNS, CDR2 SASEGT. V gave up 8 bases and J gave up 1 base; unmatched junction bases: 7. CDR3 in amino acids: CASEGGTSGSYEQYF. The CDR3 DNA reads as TGTGCCAGCGAAGGAGGGACTAGCGGTTCCTACGAGCAGTACTTC.

The chain has TRBV13 and TRBJ2-4; tentative D call: TRBD1 (8 bases). Per germline, CDR1 PRHDT and CDR2 FYEKMQ (reference sequence). The CDR3 spans 14 residues. Trimming took 0 bases from V and 7 from J, leaving 10 bases between them. The CDR3 reads CASSLGQGGNIQYF. The CDR3 coding sequence is TGTGCCAGCAGCTTAGGACAGGGGGGGAACATTCAGTACTTC. The full variable domain, rest sourced from reference TRBV13 and TRBJ2-4, is AAGVIQSPRHLIKEKRETATLKCYPIPRHDTVYWYQQGPGQDPQFLISFYEKMQSDKGSIPDRFSAQQFSDYHSELNMSSLELGDSALYFCASSLGQGGNIQYFGAGTRLSVL.

The chain carries TRBV13 and TRBJ2-7; 9 positions agree with TRBD1. The V and J ends lost 5 bases and 3 bases, in that order; junction bases with no gene match: 8. Germline lookup yields CDR1 PRHDT and CDR2 FYEKMQ (reference sequence). The CDR3 has 15 amino acids. This chain's CDR3 is CASSPRSGQGYEQYF. The CDR3 coding sequence is TGTGCCAGCAGCCCTAGGTCGGGACAGGGCTACGAGCAGTACTTC. Together with reference TRBV13 and TRBJ2-7, the CDR3 gives the full variable domain: AAGVIQSPRHLIKEKRETATLKCYPIPRHDTVYWYQQGPGQDPQFLISFYEKMQSDKGSIPDRFSAQQFSDYHSELNMSSLELGDSALYFCASSPRSGQGYEQYFGPGTRLTVT.

This clone occurred a few times. The chain uses TRBV30 and TRBJ1-1; TRBD1 agrees at 10 bases. V shed 4 bases, J shed 5 bases, and the junction held 4 bases outside the gene matches. Germline V lookup: CDR1 GTSNPN, CDR2 SVGIG (reference sequence). The CDR3 has 13 amino acids. CDR3 region: CAWKWTGGTEAFF. The CDR3 nucleotides read TGTGCCTGGAAATGGACAGGGGGGACTGAAGCTTTCTTT.

This clone has just a few counts. This sequence joins TRBV2 and TRBJ2-7; TRBD2 agrees at 10 bases. The CDR3 length is 14 residues. With V trimmed by 6 bases and J by 4 bases, 6 bases remained unmatched. Germline V gene lookup returns CDR1 SNHLY and CDR2 FYNNEI. Here the CDR3 DNA reads TGTGCCAGCAGCTCGACTAGCGGGCCGTACGAGCAGTACTTC. Its translation: CASSSTSGPYEQYF.

This chain joins TRBV6-5 and TRBJ1-1; TRBD1 is a possible D gene (5 bases). CDR3 size: 15 residues. V lost 1 base, J lost 3 bases, and 12 bases lay in between. Germline CDR1 is MNHEY and CDR2 is SVGAGI. The CDR3 bases are TGTGCCAGCAGTTACTTGACGGGGGGACACACTGAAGCTTTCTTT. This gives the protein CASSYLTGGHTEAFF.

The rearrangement uses TRBV2 and TRBJ2-7; no firm D call. Trimming removed 7 bases at V and 0 bases at J, with 13 bases between. Per the germline V gene, CDR1 is SNHLY and CDR2 is FYNNEI. The CDR3 totals 14 residues. The CDR3 sequence: CASNPHGSSYEQYF. The CDR3 DNA follows: TGTGCCAGCAACCCCCACGGGTCCTCCTACGAGCAGTACTTC.

This chain connects TRBV6-5 to TRBJ1-2, with unresolved D. V dropped 2 bases and J dropped 8 bases, with 15 bases sitting between them. The CDR3 contains 14 residues. CDR1 and CDR2 (germline): MNHEY, SVGAGI. The CDR3 loop is CASSYDPAGGGYTF. The DNA for the CDR3 is TGTGCCAGCAGTTACGATCCGGCAGGAGGGGGCTACACCTTC.

The table lists this clone with a count of one. The chain recombines TRBV5-1 with TRBJ2-7; TRBD1 matches at 10 bases. Germline CDR1 SGHRS, CDR2 YFSETQ. The CDR3 is 17 amino acids. After removal of 1 base from V and 3 bases from J, the junction contained 10 bases not matched to a gene. CDR3 bases: TGCGCCAGCAGCTTGTTGCGCGGGACAGGGGAAAACTACGAGCAGTACTTC. The encoded protein is CASSLLRGTGENYEQYF.